This TCR beta chain was sequenced for a study of T cells after posttransplantation cyclophosphamide. A marrow graft followed busulfan-fludarabine conditioning, with cyclophosphamide on days +3 and +4. Assay: immunoSEQ multiplex PCR; the TCRdb copy retains only in-frame clones and omits some. This table holds 15,000 to 20,000 clones, about nine tenths found once. Germline V lookup: CDR1 SGHTA, CDR2 FQGNSA. There are 15 residues in the CDR3. The V and J ends lost 5 bases and 4 bases, in that order; junction bases with no gene match: 7. Study observations and caveats: Recipient CMV seropositivity and CMV reactivation strongly tracked TRB clonality. Donor-recipient repertoire similarity was low at 1-2 months, rising over year one.

For this clone: No antigen is known for it.

Sequencing used PBMCs, obtained after allogeneic stem cell transplant with posttransplant cyclophosphamide. This clonotype was obtained from a female patient aged 35 to 55 who received an allogeneic stem cell transplant from a related donor, was CMV-positive, and had no GVHD. Some T cells may be supplied by the graft donor. This chain connects TRBV7-2 to TRBJ1-4, with 7 bases identical to TRBD1. This chain's CDR3 is CASSRSTGVNEKLFF. The CDR3 DNA reads TGTGCCAGCAGCCGGTCTACAGGGGTTAATGAAAAACTGTTTTTT.